This T cell receptor (beta chain) is from a study of response to subunit inactivated influenza vaccine. Study-wide points: The authors suggested that every seasonal influenza vaccination recruits few new T cells.

From germline, CDR1 is SGHTA and CDR2 FQGNSA. This CDR3 has 14 amino acids. V lost 5 bases to trimming and J lost 4 bases, with 15 bases between them. The sample holds many counts of this clonotype. Its antigen is not known. TCRdb re-derived calls from the RT-PCR reads in MiXCR, one entry per CDR3 protein. The sample contains approximately 730,000 distinct CDR3 sequences, 11% to 15% of which appear only once. The sequenced sample was PBMCs from blood, obtained roughly 15 days before vaccination. This sequence joins TRBV7-2 and TRBJ2-7; perhaps TRBD2 as D (6 bases). This sequence was found in a man aged 50 to 59 who received an inactivated influenza vaccine. The CDR3 loop is CASSLEGGSYEQYF. The CDR3 region has the DNA TGTGCCAGCAGCCTGGAGGGTGGCTCATACGAGCAGTACTTC.